Listed below are T cell receptor beta chains from one sample, sequenced in a study of OX40 agonist ivuxolimab in advanced cancers. Generated by immunoSEQ multiplex PCR, the TCRdb table keeps only in-frame clones and is missing some. The repertoire has 45,000 to 65,000 clones, roughly nine tenths of them found once; the top ten carry about 11%. This specimen consisted of CD4+ or CD8+ T cells sorted from blood, obtained in a trial of the OX40 agonist ivuxolimab. These receptors were obtained from an adult with an advanced solid tumor such as melanoma, head and neck, liver or kidney cancer. Both conserved end residues are part of each CDR3. Each record gives: D gene, J gene, clone size, V gene, CDR3 protein, CDR3 DNA. D genes are given only for firm matches. Clone size, where shown, is once, few, many, or a class for clones that have expanded.

>.|TRBJ2-5|.|TRBV28
CASSSGDKETQYF
TGTGCCAGCAGTTCGGGAGACAAAGAGACCCAGTACTTC
>TRBD1|TRBJ2-7|.|TRBV30
CAWGDSSYEQYF
TGTGCCTGGGGGGACAGTTCCTACGAGCAGTACTTC
>TRBD2|TRBJ2-7|.|TRBV5-5
CASSFGRGNYEQYF
TGTGCCAGCAGCTTCGGGAGGGGGAACTACGAGCAGTACTTC
>TRBD2|TRBJ2-7|.|TRBV2
CASRYGTSGGPSYEQYF
TGTGCCAGCAGATATGGGACTAGCGGGGGGCCCTCCTACGAGCAGTACTTC
>.|TRBJ2-2|few|TRBV19
CASKRLNTGELFF
TGTGCCAGTAAACGATTGAACACCGGGGAGCTGTTTTTT
>.|TRBJ1-1|.|TRBV28
CASRPPGSPGTEAFF
TGTGCCAGCAGACCACCCGGGAGCCCTGGCACTGAAGCTTTCTTT
>TRBD1|TRBJ1-1|.|TRBV19
CASSIGIQGTEAFF
TGTGCCAGTAGTATAGGAATACAGGGGACTGAAGCTTTCTTT
>TRBD2|TRBJ2-1|.|TRBV11-2
CASSPTSGGLEQFF
TGTGCCAGCAGCCCAACAAGCGGGGGGCTAGAGCAGTTCTTC
>TRBD2|TRBJ2-1|.|TRBV7-8
CASSFEAGGAHEQFF
TGTGCCAGCAGCTTCGAAGCGGGAGGGGCCCATGAGCAGTTCTTC
>TRBD2|TRBJ2-1|.|TRBV6-5
CASSPSGSTNEQFF
TGTGCCAGCAGCCCTAGCGGGAGCACGAATGAGCAGTTCTTC
>.|TRBJ1-5|.|TRBV6-6
CASSPNGQNNQPQHF
TGTGCCAGCAGCCCCAATGGTCAAAACAATCAGCCCCAGCATTTT
>TRBD1|TRBJ2-5|.|TRBV18
CASSLRNEGQGKGETQYF
TGTGCCAGCTCACTCCGAAACGAGGGACAGGGTAAAGGAGAGACCCAGTACTTC
>.|TRBJ1-1|.|TRBV2
CASSDGQGNTEAFF
TGTGCCAGCAGTGATGGGCAGGGGAACACTGAAGCTTTCTTT
>TRBD1|TRBJ1-4|.|TRBV7-9
CASSFASGTGGEKLFF
TGTGCCAGCAGCTTTGCCTCGGGGACAGGCGGTGAAAAACTGTTTTTT
>.|TRBJ1-4|.|TRBV7-6
CASSRDGTNEKLFF
TGTGCCAGCAGCCGGGACGGAACTAATGAAAAACTGTTTTTT
>.|TRBJ2-2|.|TRBV4-1
CASRAGGGRNTGELFF
TGCGCCAGCAGGGCGGGTGGGGGGCGCAACACCGGGGAGCTGTTTTTT
>TRBD1|TRBJ1-1|.|TRBV7-3
CASSSGQGLEAFF
TGTGCCAGCAGTTCAGGACAGGGCCTTGAAGCTTTCTTT
>.|TRBJ1-2|once|TRBV4-1
CASSHLQGTETGYTF
TGCGCCAGCAGCCATTTACAGGGAACTGAAACGGGCTACACCTTC
>TRBD1|TRBJ1-3|.|TRBV10-3
CATTGDSGNTIYF
TGTGCCACCACAGGGGACTCTGGAAACACCATATATTTT
>.|TRBJ2-3|.|TRBV6-5
CASSYSYHGTDTQYF
TGTGCCAGCAGTTACTCGTATCACGGCACAGATACGCAGTATTTT
>.|TRBJ2-7|.|TRBV28
CASSSLSGALDEQYF
TGTGCCAGCAGTTCGTTGTCGGGGGCGCTTGACGAGCAGTACTTC
>TRBD1|TRBJ1-2|.|TRBV4-1
CASSQALGQGPVRYGYTF
TGCGCCAGCAGCCAAGCCTTAGGACAGGGGCCTGTGCGCTATGGCTACACCTTC
>.|TRBJ2-1|.|TRBV28
CASSFTGENEQFF
TGTGCCAGCAGTTTCACAGGAGAGAATGAGCAGTTCTTC
>.|TRBJ2-7|.|TRBV10-3
CAISESPRTYEQYF
TGTGCCATCAGTGAGTCGCCTAGAACCTACGAGCAGTACTTC
>TRBD1|TRBJ1-1|.|TRBV6-1
CASSEARGRTEAFF
TGTGCCAGCAGTGAAGCCAGGGGGCGTACTGAAGCTTTCTTT
>.|TRBJ2-5|.|TRBV7-8
CASSLGDQQETQYF
TGTGCCAGCAGCTTAGGGGACCAGCAAGAGACCCAGTACTTC
>TRBD1|TRBJ1-2|.|TRBV6-6
CASRSGQGDYGYTF
TGTGCCAGCAGATCAGGACAGGGAGACTATGGCTACACCTTC
>.|TRBJ2-3|.|TRBV19
CASSRQGGTQYF
TGTGCCAGTAGTCGACAGGGAGGTACGCAGTATTTT
>.|TRBJ1-5|.|TRBV7-9
CASSLTEYQPQHF
TGTGCCAGCAGCCTGACAGAATATCAGCCCCAGCATTTT
>TRBD1|TRBJ1-1|.|TRBV27
CASSWRQGANTEAFF
TGTGCCAGCAGTTGGAGACAGGGGGCGAACACTGAAGCTTTCTTT
>TRBD2|TRBJ2-5|.|TRBV7-3
CASSLTSGSGETQYF
TGTGCCAGCAGCCTGACTAGCGGGAGTGGGGAGACCCAGTACTTC
>.|TRBJ2-3|.|TRBV7-3
CASSLIRGDTDTQYF
TGTGCCAGCAGCTTAATCAGAGGGGACACAGATACGCAGTATTTT
>TRBD2|TRBJ2-1|.|TRBV18
CASSPRGGINEQFF
TGTGCCAGCTCACCACGGGGGGGTATCAATGAGCAGTTCTTC
>.|TRBJ1-1|once|TRBV7-2
CASSSLGAGMNTEAFF
TGTGCCAGCAGCTCCCTCGGGGCAGGGATGAACACTGAAGCTTTCTTT
>.|TRBJ1-6|.|TRBV18
CASREDNSPLHF
TGTGCCAGCCGTGAAGATAATTCACCCCTCCACTTT
>TRBD1|TRBJ1-1|.|TRBV28
CASRQTGGYTEAFF
TGTGCCAGCAGACAAACAGGGGGATACACTGAAGCTTTCTTT
>.|TRBJ1-2|.|TRBV5-6
CASSPGPNYGYTF
TGTGCCAGCAGCCCCGGGCCTAACTATGGCTACACCTTC
>.|TRBJ1-5|.|TRBV6-1
CASRHAGGQPQHF
TGTGCCAGCAGGCACGCGGGCGGCCAGCCCCAGCATTTT
>TRBD1|TRBJ2-7|.|TRBV27
CASSSTGPYEQYF
TGTGCCAGCAGTTCGACAGGGCCCTACGAGCAGTACTTC
>TRBD1|TRBJ2-7|.|TRBV6-1
CASSEDSGTGGAYEQYF
TGTGCCAGCAGTGAAGATTCGGGAACAGGGGGCGCCTACGAGCAGTACTTC
>.|TRBJ2-7|once|TRBV27
CASGALYEQYF
TGTGCCAGCGGGGCCCTCTACGAGCAGTACTTC
>TRBD2|TRBJ2-3|.|TRBV10-2
CASSSGGEKDTQYF
TGCGCCAGCAGTTCCGGGGGGGAGAAAGATACGCAGTATTTT
>TRBD1|TRBJ2-5|.|TRBV7-6
CASSNNRGLQETQYF
TGTGCCAGCAGCAATAACAGGGGGCTGCAAGAGACCCAGTACTTC